Below, 25 T cell receptor beta chains from the same sample are listed, as sequenced in a study of OX40 agonist ivuxolimab in advanced cancers. This table comes from immunoSEQ multiplex PCR, and its TCRdb copy is limited to in-frame clones, with some not included. The table lists 50,000 to 65,000 clones, 70% to 90% of them singletons. Material: CD4+ or CD8+ T cells sorted from blood, obtained in a trial of the OX40 agonist ivuxolimab. These receptor sequences come from an adult with an advanced solid tumor such as melanoma, head and neck, liver or kidney cancer.

This clone was picked up a small number of times. This specimen includes other DNA sequences encoding the same CDR3. The CDR3 sequence is CASSSGVYEQYF. The CDR3 nucleotides read TGTGCCAGCAGCTCCGGGGTCTACGAGCAGTACTTC. The chain joins TRBV7-9 to TRBJ2-7; D possibly corresponds to TRBD2 (5 bases). This CDR3 has 12 residues. Germline V CDR1 and CDR2: SEHNR, FQNEAQ (reference sequence). V was shortened by 4 bases and J by 3 bases, with 7 bases between the two germline ends. Supplemented by reference TRBV7-9 and TRBJ2-7, the full variable domain reads DTGVSQNPRHKITKRGQNVTFRCDPISEHNRLYWYRQTLGQGPEFLTYFQNEAQLEKSRLLSDRFSAERPKGSFSTLEIQRTEQGDSAMYLCASSSGVYEQYFGPGTRLTVT.

The rearrangement joins TRBV5-4 to TRBJ2-3; D ambiguous. The CDR3 spans 14 residues. With 3 bases removed from V and 1 base from J, the gap between germline ends came to 9 bases. Looked up from germline, CDR1 is SGHNT and CDR2 is YYREEE (reference sequence). The CDR3 DNA reads TGTGCCAGCAGCTCGACTTCTCGCACAGATACGCAGTATTTT. Translation gives CASSSTSRTDTQYF.

This chain joins TRBV5-1 and TRBJ1-1; 7 positions agree with TRBD1. Germline trimming cut 4 bases from V and 1 base from J; bases unmatched to any gene: 4. This CDR3 comprises 14 residues. Per the germline V gene, CDR1 is SGHRS and CDR2 is YFSETQ. The CDR3 coding sequence is TGCGCCAGCAGCATAGGACAGGAGAACACTGAAGCTTTCTTT. This encodes CASSIGQENTEAFF.

This clone was observed once. The chain joins TRBV6-1 to TRBJ2-5, with D hard to call. The CDR3 is 11 amino acids. CDR1 and CDR2 from the germline V gene are MNHNS and SASEGT. Trimming removed 8 bases from V and 11 bases from J, with 15 bases in between. The CDR3, as DNA: TGTGCCAGCGGCGAGTTAGGGCAGCAGTACTTC. This sequence encodes CASGELGQQYF.

The chain recombines TRBV20-1 with TRBJ1-2; D is unresolved. Germline CDR1 DFQATT, CDR2 SNEGSKA (reference sequence). The length of the CDR3 is 11 residues. Trimming cost V 1 base and J 3 bases, with 3 bases left between them. CDR3 region: CSARADYGYTF. The CDR3 DNA reads as TGCAGTGCTAGAGCGGACTATGGCTACACCTTC.

This rearrangement joins TRBV30 to TRBJ2-1, with TRBD1 identical over 9 bases. V shed 7 bases, J shed 6 bases, and the junction held 4 bases outside the gene matches. The CDR3 extends over 12 amino acids. Germline CDR1 GTSNPN, CDR2 SVGIG (reference sequence). The CDR3 region is CASRTGANEQFF. The CDR3 DNA reads as TGTGCCTCCCGGACAGGGGCCAATGAGCAGTTCTTC.

Comment on this clone: The junction shows a germline mismatch at one end, possibly a read error. V and J are TRBV18 and TRBJ2-1; the D call may be TRBD1 or TRBD2 (5 bases each). Per the germline V gene, CDR1 is KGHSH and CDR2 is LQKENI. The CDR3 has 15 residues. CDR3 in amino acids: CASSPGASSHNEQFF. For the CDR3, the DNA is TGTGCCAGCTCACCAGGGGCTAGCTCCCACAATGAGCAGTTCTTC.

The chain has TRBV15 and TRBJ2-1; TRBD2 aligns across 8 bases. This CDR3 contains 15 residues. J gave up 4 bases and V 0 bases, and 2 bases lay outside the gene matches. Per germline, CDR1 LNHNV and CDR2 YYDKDF (reference sequence). For the CDR3, the DNA is TGTGCCACCAGCAGAGATAGCGGGACGTACAATGAGCAGTTCTTC. Its protein product is CATSRDSGTYNEQFF. Variable domain in full (rest from reference TRBV15 and TRBJ2-1): DAMVIQNPRYQVTQFGKPVTLSCSQTLNHNVMYWYQQKSSQAPKLLFHYYDKDFNNEADTPDNFQSRRPNTSFCFLDIRSPGLGDTAMYLCATSRDSGTYNEQFFGPGTRLTVL.

The chain joins TRBV5-6 to TRBJ2-3; D could derive from TRBD1 or TRBD2 (5 bases each). Germline V gene lookup returns CDR1 SGHDT and CDR2 YYEEEE. This CDR3 region has 13 residues. V dropped 4 bases and J dropped 2 bases, with 8 bases sitting between them. The CDR3 protein is CASSGGITDTQYF. For the CDR3, the DNA is TGTGCCAGCAGCGGGGGAATCACAGATACGCAGTATTTT.

V gene TRBV5-1 combines with J gene TRBJ2-5, with D possibly TRBD1 on 5 matching bases. The V and J ends lost 4 bases and 9 bases respectively, with 22 bases between them. This CDR3 spans 15 amino acids. Germline V gives CDR1 SGHRS, CDR2 YFSETQ. The CDR3 sequence is CASSGAFGPQVAQYF. The CDR3 nucleotides are TGCGCCAGCAGCGGGGCCTTTGGGCCCCAAGTGGCCCAGTACTTC.

The V and J genes are TRBV7-3 and TRBJ2-6; 8 nucleotides align to TRBD2. The CDR3 runs to 15 residues. The trim removed 3 bases at V and 3 bases at J, leaving 1 base unmatched. Germline lookup yields CDR1 SGHTA and CDR2 FQGTGA. For the CDR3, the DNA is TGTGCCAGCAGCTTCGGGGGGGGTGGGGCCAACGTCCTGACTTTC. Translating gives CASSFGGGGANVLTF. Drawing the rest from reference TRBV7-3 and TRBJ2-6, the complete variable domain is GAGVSQTPSNKVTEKGKYVELRCDPISGHTALYWYRQSLGQGPEFLIYFQGTGAADDSGLPNDRFFAVRPEGSVSTLKIQRTERGDSAVYLCASSFGGGGANVLTFGAGSRLTVL.

This chain joins TRBV19 and TRBJ2-4; 8 nucleotides align to TRBD1. Germline CDR1 and CDR2: LNHDA and SQIVND (reference sequence). CDR3 length: 15 amino acids. The V segment lost 4 bases and the J segment 8 bases; nucleotides outside the gene matches: 10. The chain's CDR3 is CASSTQGAIRDIQYF. For the CDR3, the DNA is TGTGCCAGTAGTACCCAGGGGGCTATTAGGGACATTCAGTACTTC.

A single count supports this clone. The rearrangement uses TRBV2 and TRBJ2-2, with 7 bases matching TRBD2. The CDR3 is made up of 15 amino acids. Germline CDR1 is SNHLY and CDR2 is FYNNEI. After removal of 4 bases from V and 1 base from J, the junction contained 3 bases not matched to a gene. DNA for the CDR3: TGTGCCAGCAGTGTTGTAGCGGGGAACACCGGGGAGCTGTTTTTT. It codes for CASSVVAGNTGELFF.

The chain carries TRBV5-6 and TRBJ2-2; unclear D gene. V was shortened by 0 bases and J by 4 bases, with 7 bases between the two germline ends. This CDR3 comprises 14 residues. CDR1 is SGHDT, CDR2 YYEEEE, per germline. The CDR3 sequence is CASSLEGFTGELFF. The CDR3 DNA follows: TGTGCCAGCAGCTTGGAAGGGTTCACCGGGGAGCTGTTTTTT.

J is TRBJ2-7 and V is TRBV4-1; possible D gene TRBD1, 6 bases. Trimming removed 4 bases from V and 6 bases from J, with 19 bases in between. Per the germline V gene, CDR1 is MGHRA and CDR2 is YSYEKL. This CDR3 spans 15 amino acids. CDR3 residues: CASSRPGQRGPEQYF. As DNA, the CDR3 is TGCGCCAGCAGCCGACCGGGACAACGGGGCCCCGAGCAGTACTTC.

This chain uses TRBV30 with TRBJ2-5; the D gene could be TRBD1 or TRBD2 (5 bases each). Per the germline V gene, CDR1 is GTSNPN and CDR2 is SVGIG (reference sequence). CDR3 size: 14 residues. The V gene lost 3 bases and the J gene lost 2 bases, with 13 bases spanning the gap. The DNA for the CDR3 is TGTGCCTGGAGGGCCGGGACGCGTCAAGAGACCCAGTACTTC. It encodes CAWRAGTRQETQYF.

This chain uses TRBV11-3 with TRBJ2-7; TRBD1 aligns across 10 bases. CDR1 is SGHNT, CDR2 YENEEA, per germline. This CDR3 is 15 amino acids long. Trimming cost V 5 bases and J 2 bases; bases outside gene matches: 6. The CDR3 DNA reads as TGTGCCAGCAGCGGGGACAGGGGAACTGCCTACGAGCAGTACTTC. Its translation: CASSGDRGTAYEQYF.

The rearrangement uses TRBV30 and TRBJ1-1; tentatively, D is TRBD1 (6 bases). Germline assignment: CDR1 GTSNPN and CDR2 SVGIG (reference sequence). Deletions cut 4 bases from V and 3 bases from J, with 9 bases between. The CDR3 consists of 12 residues. The CDR3 protein is CAWIQGYTEAFF. As DNA, the CDR3 is TGTGCCTGGATCCAGGGGTACACTGAAGCTTTCTTT.

The chain has TRBV9 and TRBJ1-3; unclear D gene. The V gene's germline CDR1 is SGDLS and CDR2 YYNGEE. The V end lost 4 bases, the J end lost 4 bases, and 9 bases lay between the germline ends. This CDR3 contains 13 residues. The CDR3 is CASSPSSGNTIYF. CDR3 nucleotide sequence: TGTGCCAGCAGCCCCTCTTCAGGAAACACCATATATTTT.

This CDR3 reads CASSLRTSGSNEQFF. CDR3 nucleotide sequence: TGCGCCAGCAGCTTGCGGACTAGCGGGAGTAATGAGCAGTTCTTC. The J gene is TRBJ2-1, the V gene TRBV5-1; 13 bases are shared with TRBD2. CDR1 and CDR2 from the germline V gene are SGHRS and YFSETQ. The CDR3 is 15 residues long. V dropped 1 base and J dropped 7; count of bases not matched to a gene: 2.

The genes are TRBV5-1 and TRBJ2-5; possibly TRBD2 for D (5 bases). The V end was cut by 3 bases, the J end by 4 bases, with 19 bases between. CDR1 and CDR2 from the germline V gene are SGHRS and YFSETQ. This CDR3 has 16 residues. CDR3: CASSWTPEGRRETQYF. The CDR3 DNA reads TGCGCCAGCAGCTGGACGCCTGAGGGCCGTAGAGAGACCCAGTACTTC.

The V gene is TRBV14, the J gene TRBJ2-1; TRBD2 is a possible D gene (5 bases). Trimming left V 4 bases short and J 2 bases short, with 12 bases between. The CDR3 is made up of 15 amino acids. Germline CDR1 reads SGHDN; CDR2 reads FVKESK. The CDR3 protein is CASSPLDEAYNEQFF. The CDR3 DNA reads as TGTGCCAGCAGCCCACTAGATGAGGCCTACAATGAGCAGTTCTTC. Full variable domain (missing parts from reference TRBV14 and TRBJ2-1): EAGVTQFPSHSVIEKGQTVTLRCDPISGHDNLYWYRRVMGKEIKFLLHFVKESKQDESGMPNNRFLAERTGGTYSTLKVQPAELEDSGVYFCASSPLDEAYNEQFFGPGTRLTVL.

The chain combines TRBV28 with TRBJ1-2; D ambiguous. The V gene lost 1 base and the J gene lost 8 bases, with 8 bases spanning the gap. Per the germline V gene, CDR1 is MDHEN and CDR2 is SYDVKM. This CDR3 is built from 12 residues. In DNA, the CDR3 is TGTGCCAGCAGTTTATATAGATACGGCTACACCTTC. Its protein is CASSLYRYGYTF.

This clone was detected only once. The rearrangement links TRBV30 to TRBJ1-2, with D hard to call. Per the germline V gene, CDR1 is GTSNPN and CDR2 is SVGIG (reference sequence). The CDR3 has 14 amino acids. The germline V and J ends were trimmed by 2 bases and 6 bases, with 16 bases remaining between them. CDR3 protein: CAWSNRAPTHGYTF. The CDR3, as DNA: TGTGCCTGGAGTAACCGGGCCCCGACACATGGCTACACCTTC.

The chain couples TRBV18 to TRBJ2-7, with a possible D match to TRBD1 (5 bases). The germline V gene has CDR1 KGHSH and CDR2 LQKENI. V was shortened by 2 bases and J by 3 bases, with 8 bases between the two germline ends. The CDR3 sequence is 13 residues long. CDR3 loop: CASSPGADYEQYF. CDR3 DNA: TGTGCCAGCTCACCAGGGGCAGACTACGAGCAGTACTTC.